This T cell receptor beta chain is drawn from a study of technical replicates of blood from several donors. The ends were cut back, 4 bases at V and 2 bases at J, with 11 bases in the middle. Germline assignment: CDR1 SGHTA and CDR2 FQGNSA. The CDR3 runs 14 residues. The method was immunoSEQ multiplex PCR; TCRdb's version includes in-frame clones alone and lacks a portion of them. The profile shows some 54,000 clones, around 93% of them singletons. Sequencing used PBMCs. The receptor was derived from a human donor in good health. Some clones in this sample may be carry-over from other donors' samples. The V gene is TRBV7-2, the J gene TRBJ1-1, with TRBD1 as a possible D gene (6 bases). The CDR3 protein is CASSSTGLNTEAFF. The CDR3 nucleotides are TGTGCCAGCAGCTCGACAGGACTTAACACTGAAGCTTTCTTT.